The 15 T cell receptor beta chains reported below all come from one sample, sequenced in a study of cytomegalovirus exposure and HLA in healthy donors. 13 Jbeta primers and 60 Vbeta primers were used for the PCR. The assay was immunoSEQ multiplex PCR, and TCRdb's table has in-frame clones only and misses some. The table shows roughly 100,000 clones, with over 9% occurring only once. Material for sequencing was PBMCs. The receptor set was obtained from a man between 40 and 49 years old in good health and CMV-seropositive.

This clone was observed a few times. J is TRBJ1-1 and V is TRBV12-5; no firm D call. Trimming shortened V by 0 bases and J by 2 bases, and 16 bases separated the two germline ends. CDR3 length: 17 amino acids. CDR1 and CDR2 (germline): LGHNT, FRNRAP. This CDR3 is CASGLVKFSGINTEAFF. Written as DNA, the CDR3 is TGTGCTAGTGGTTTGGTAAAGTTTTCGGGGATTAACACTGAAGCTTTCTTT.

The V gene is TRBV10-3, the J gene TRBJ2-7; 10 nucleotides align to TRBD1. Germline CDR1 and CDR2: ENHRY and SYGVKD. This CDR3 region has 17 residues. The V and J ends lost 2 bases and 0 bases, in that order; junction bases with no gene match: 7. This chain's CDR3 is CAISERQGASISYEQYF. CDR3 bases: TGTGCCATCAGTGAGCGACAGGGGGCTTCGATCTCCTACGAGCAGTACTTC.

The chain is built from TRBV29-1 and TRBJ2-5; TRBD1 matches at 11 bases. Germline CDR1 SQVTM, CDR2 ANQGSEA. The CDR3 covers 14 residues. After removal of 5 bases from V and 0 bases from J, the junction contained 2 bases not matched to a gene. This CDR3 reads CSVRDRGDQETQYF. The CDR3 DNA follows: TGCAGCGTTAGGGACAGGGGGGACCAAGAGACCCAGTACTTC.

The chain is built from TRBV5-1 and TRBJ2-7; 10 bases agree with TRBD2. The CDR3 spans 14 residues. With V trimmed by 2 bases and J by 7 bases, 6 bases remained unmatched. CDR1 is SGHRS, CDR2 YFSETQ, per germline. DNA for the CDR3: TGCGCCAGCAGCTTAGCGGGAGGGCTCACAGAGCAGTACGTC. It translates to CASSLAGGLTEQYV.

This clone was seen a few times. The CDR3: CASSLGTGLKAFF. The DNA for the CDR3 is TGTGCCAGCAGCTTAGGGACAGGCTTAAAAGCTTTCTTT. This chain links TRBV7-3 with TRBJ1-1; 8 bases match TRBD1. Germline CDR1 SGHTA, CDR2 FQGTGA. The J segment lost 9 bases and the V segment lost 2 bases, leaving 5 bases of the junction unmatched. The CDR3 spans 13 residues.

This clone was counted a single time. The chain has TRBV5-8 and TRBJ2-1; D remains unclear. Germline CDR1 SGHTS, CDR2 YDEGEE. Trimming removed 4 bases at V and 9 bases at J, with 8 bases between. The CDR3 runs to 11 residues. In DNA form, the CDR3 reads TGTGCCAGCAGCGAAGCTATTGAGCAGTTCTTC. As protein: CASSEAIEQFF.

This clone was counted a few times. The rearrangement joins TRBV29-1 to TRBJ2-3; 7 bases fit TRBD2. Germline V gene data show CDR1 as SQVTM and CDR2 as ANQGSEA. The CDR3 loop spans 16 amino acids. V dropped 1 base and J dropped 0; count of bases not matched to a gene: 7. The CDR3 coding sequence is TGCAGCGTTGAAGGCCCCCCGGGAGGTAGCACAGATACGCAGTATTTT. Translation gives CSVEGPPGGSTDTQYF.

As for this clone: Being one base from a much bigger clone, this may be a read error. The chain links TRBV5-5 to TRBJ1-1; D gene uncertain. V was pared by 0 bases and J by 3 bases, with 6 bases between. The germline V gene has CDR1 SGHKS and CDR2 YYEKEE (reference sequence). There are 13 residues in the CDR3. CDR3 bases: TGTGCCAGCAGCTTGGGCACAGACACTGAAGCTTTCTTT. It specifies CASSLGTDTEAFF.

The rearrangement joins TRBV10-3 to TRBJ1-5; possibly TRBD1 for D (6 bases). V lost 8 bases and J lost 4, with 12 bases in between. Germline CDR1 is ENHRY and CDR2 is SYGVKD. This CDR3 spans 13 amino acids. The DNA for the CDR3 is TGTGCCATCGGCGAGACAGGTAATCAGCCCCAGCATTTT. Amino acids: CAIGETGNQPQHF.

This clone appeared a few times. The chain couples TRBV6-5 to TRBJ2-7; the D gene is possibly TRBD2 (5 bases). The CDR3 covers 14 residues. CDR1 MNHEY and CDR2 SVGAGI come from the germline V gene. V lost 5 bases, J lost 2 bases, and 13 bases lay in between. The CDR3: CASSTQAETYEQYF. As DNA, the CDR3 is TGTGCCAGCAGTACCCAAGCGGAGACCTACGAGCAGTACTTC.

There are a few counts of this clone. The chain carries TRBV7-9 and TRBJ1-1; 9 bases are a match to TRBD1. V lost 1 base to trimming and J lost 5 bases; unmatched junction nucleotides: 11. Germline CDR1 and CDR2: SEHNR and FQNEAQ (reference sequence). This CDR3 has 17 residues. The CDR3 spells CASSLVLTGGLGTEAFF. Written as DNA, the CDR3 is TGTGCCAGCAGCTTAGTTTTAACAGGGGGCTTAGGGACTGAAGCTTTCTTT.

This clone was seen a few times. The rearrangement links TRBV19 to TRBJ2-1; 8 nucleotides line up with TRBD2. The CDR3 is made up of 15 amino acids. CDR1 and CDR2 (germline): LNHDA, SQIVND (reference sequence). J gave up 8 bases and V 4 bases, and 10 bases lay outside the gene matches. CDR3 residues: CASSSSGGYGDEQFF. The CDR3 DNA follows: TGTGCCAGTAGTAGCAGCGGGGGATATGGGGATGAGCAGTTCTTC.

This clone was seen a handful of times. The CDR3 is CASSAGGWDEKLFF. The CDR3 nucleotides read TGTGCCAGCAGCGCTGGGGGCTGGGATGAAAAACTGTTTTTT. V gene TRBV9 combines with J gene TRBJ1-4; weak D call: TRBD1 (6 bases). CDR3 size: 14 residues. Germline loops: CDR1 SGDLS, CDR2 YYNGEE. V gave up 3 bases and J gave up 6 bases, with 12 bases separating them.

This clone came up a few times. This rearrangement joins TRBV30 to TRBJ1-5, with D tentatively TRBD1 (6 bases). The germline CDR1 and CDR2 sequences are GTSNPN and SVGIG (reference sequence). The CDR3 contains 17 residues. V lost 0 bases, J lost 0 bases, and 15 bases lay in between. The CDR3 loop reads CAWSVQGSRISNQPQHF. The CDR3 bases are TGTGCCTGGAGTGTACAGGGTTCCCGAATTAGCAATCAGCCCCAGCATTTT. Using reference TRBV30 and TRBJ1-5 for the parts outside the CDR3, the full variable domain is SQTIHQWPATLVQPVGSPLSLECTVEGTSNPNLYWYRQAAGRGLQLLFYSVGIGQISSEVPQNLSASRPQDRQFILSSKKLLLSDSGFYLCAWSVQGSRISNQPQHFGDGTRLSIL.

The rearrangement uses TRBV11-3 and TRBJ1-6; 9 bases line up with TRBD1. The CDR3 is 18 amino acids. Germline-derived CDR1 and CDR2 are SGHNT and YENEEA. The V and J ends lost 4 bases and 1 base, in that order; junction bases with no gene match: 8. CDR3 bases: TGTGCCAGCAGCTCCTCACCGGACAGGGGTTCCTATAATTCACCCCTCCACTTT. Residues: CASSSSPDRGSYNSPLHF.